These 27 T cell receptor beta chains share one sample of origin, sequenced in a study of blood T cell repertoires in COVID-19. Measured with immunoSEQ multiplex PCR; TCRdb has only the in-frame clones, and not every one. The table records 35,000 to 45,000 clones, roughly four fifths of them present only once. Specimen: peripheral blood. The receptor source for this set is a woman between 65 and 79 years old with acute or convalescent COVID-19.

This rearrangement joins TRBV10-2 to TRBJ1-5; TRBD1 matches 10 bases. J was trimmed by 9 bases and V by 1 base; bases with no gene match: 6. Germline-derived CDR1 and CDR2 are WSHSY and SAAADI. The CDR3 extends over 15 amino acids. CDR3 bases: TGCGCCAGCAGTGAGTATCAGGACAGGGGGTGGCCCCAGCATTTT. Translated: CASSEYQDRGWPQHF.

The chain has TRBV4-2 and TRBJ2-3; TRBD2 might be the D (6 bases). This CDR3 contains 15 residues. V dropped 4 bases and J dropped 0 bases, with 11 bases sitting between them. CDR1 is LGHNA, CDR2 YNFKEQ, per germline. CDR3 DNA: TGTGCCAGCAGCCTTAGACTAGAGAGCACAGATACGCAGTATTTT. Protein sequence: CASSLRLESTDTQYF.

The chain links TRBV9 to TRBJ2-2; 7 bases are a match to TRBD1. The V segment lost 3 bases and the J segment 2 bases; nucleotides outside the gene matches: 13. The CDR3 has 18 amino acids. Germline V gives CDR1 SGDLS, CDR2 YYNGEE. CDR3 DNA: TGTGCCAGCAGCGGAGGAATGGGCAGGGGGAGCAACACCGGGGAGCTGTTTTTT. Translation: CASSGGMGRGSNTGELFF. Based on the CDR3 plus reference TRBV9 and TRBJ2-2, the full variable domain is DSGVTQTPKHLITATGQRVTLRCSPRSGDLSVYWYQQSLDQGLQFLIQYYNGEERAKGNILERFSAQQFPDLHSELNLSSLELGDSALYFCASSGGMGRGSNTGELFFGEGSRLTVL.

The rearrangement joins TRBV3-1 (or the pseudogene TRBV3-2) to TRBJ2-6; 10 bases match TRBD1. From germline, CDR1 is LGHDT and CDR2 YNNKEL (reference sequence). The V gene end was trimmed by 1 base and the J gene end by 2 bases; junction bases not matched to a gene: 5. This CDR3 is built from 18 residues. CDR3 protein: CASSQGQTGGAGANVLTF. For the CDR3, the DNA is TGTGCCAGCAGCCAAGGACAGACAGGGGGCGCTGGGGCCAACGTCCTGACTTTC.

The chain is built from TRBV7-3 and TRBJ2-2; 10 nucleotides match TRBD2. The length of the CDR3 is 16 residues. The V segment lost 5 bases and the J segment 4 bases; nucleotides outside the gene matches: 7. Germline V lookup: CDR1 SGHTA, CDR2 FQGTGA. The CDR3 loop reads CASSASSGSGTGELFF. The CDR3 DNA follows: TGTGCCAGCAGCGCCTCTAGCGGGAGCGGCACCGGGGAGCTGTTTTTT.

CDR3 protein: CASSRFSRDYGYTF. In DNA form, the CDR3 reads TGTGCCAGCAGCCGTTTCAGCCGGGACTATGGCTACACCTTC. The chain carries TRBV7-2 and TRBJ1-2; no clear D. Trimming took off 5 bases at V and 3 bases at J, with 13 bases between the two ends. CDR1 is SGHTA and CDR2 is FQGNSA in the germline V gene. This CDR3 spans 14 amino acids.

This clone appeared a single time. J is TRBJ2-5 and V is TRBV5-1, with 11 bases aligning to TRBD2. In germline, CDR1 is SGHRS, CDR2 YFSETQ. J was trimmed by 4 bases and V by 5 bases; bases with no gene match: 16. The CDR3 is 18 residues long. CDR3 amino acids: CASSYRLAGSRAGETQYF. The CDR3, as DNA: TGCGCCAGCAGTTACCGACTAGCGGGGTCCCGGGCAGGAGAGACCCAGTACTTC.

The chain joins TRBV28 to TRBJ1-1; D is possibly TRBD1 (5 bases). V was pared by 4 bases and J by 0 bases, with 12 bases between. CDR1 is MDHEN and CDR2 is SYDVKM in the germline V gene. The length of the CDR3 is 15 residues. CDR3 region: CASSSLGELNTEAFF. The DNA of the CDR3 is TGTGCCAGCAGTTCGCTAGGGGAATTGAACACTGAAGCTTTCTTT. Using reference TRBV28 and TRBJ1-1 for the parts outside the CDR3, the full variable domain is DVKVTQSSRYLVKRTGEKVFLECVQDMDHENMFWYRQDPGLGLRLIYFSYDVKMKEKGDIPEGYSVSREKKERFSLILESASTNQTSMYLCASSSLGELNTEAFFGQGTRLTVV.

In nucleotides, the CDR3 is TGTGCCTGGAGTCCTCTGGCCCCTGAAGCTTTCTTT. As protein: CAWSPLAPEAFF. The gene calls are TRBV30 and TRBJ1-1; D is ambiguous. Trimming removed 2 bases at V and 6 bases at J, with 10 bases between. The CDR3 has 12 residues. Germline CDR1 is GTSNPN and CDR2 is SVGIG (reference sequence).

This clone appeared once. This chain joins TRBV5-1 and TRBJ1-4; 7 bases are shared with TRBD1. V gave up 2 bases and J gave up 6 bases; unmatched junction bases: 4. The V gene's germline CDR1 is SGHRS and CDR2 YFSETQ. The CDR3 loop spans 14 amino acids. CDR3 sequence (DNA): TGCGCCAGCAGCTTAGGGACAGTGGATGAAAAACTGTTTTTT. Its translation is CASSLGTVDEKLFF.

The chain joins TRBV29-1 to TRBJ1-1; D is unresolved. The CDR3 has 12 residues. From germline, CDR1 is SQVTM and CDR2 ANQGSEA. The V end lost 4 bases, the J end lost 6 bases, and 12 bases lay between the germline ends. Written as DNA, the CDR3 is TGCAGCGTTGCGTTCGTGGGAGCTGAAGCTTTCTTT. Residues: CSVAFVGAEAFF. The complete variable domain, with remaining parts taken from reference TRBV29-1 and TRBJ1-1, reads SAVISQKPSRDICQRGTSLTIQCQVDSQVTMMFWYRQQPGQSLTLIATANQGSEATYESGFVIDKFPISRPNLTFSTLTVSNMSPEDSSIYLCSVAFVGAEAFFGQGTRLTVV.

The V gene is TRBV5-6, the J gene TRBJ1-5; D gene ambiguous. The length of the CDR3 is 13 residues. Between the trimmed V and J ends, which lost 0 bases and 7 bases, there was a span of 8 bases. Looked up from germline, CDR1 is SGHDT and CDR2 is YYEEEE. The CDR3 loop is CASSLAGGQPQHF. CDR3 bases: TGTGCCAGCAGCTTGGCCGGCGGGCAGCCCCAGCATTTT.

This clone was seen a single time. The V and J genes are TRBV6-5 and TRBJ2-7, with 10 bases fitting TRBD2. This CDR3 spans 14 amino acids. The ends lost 7 bases at V and 9 bases at J; junction bases unmatched: 12. Germline values: CDR1 MNHEY, CDR2 SVGAGI. CDR3 sequence reads: CASNESSGSKGQYF. Here the CDR3 DNA reads TGTGCCAGCAACGAATCTAGCGGGAGTAAGGGGCAGTACTTC.

The chain is built from TRBV6-2 or TRBV6-3 and TRBJ2-7, with TRBD2 identical over 9 bases. Germline assignment: CDR1 MNHEY and CDR2 SVGEGT. The CDR3 totals 14 residues. The V segment lost 4 bases and the J segment 4 bases; nucleotides outside the gene matches: 5. CDR3 in DNA: TGTGCCAGCAGTTCTAGCGGGATTCAGTACGAGCAGTACTTC. Translating gives CASSSSGIQYEQYF.

The chain combines TRBV28 with TRBJ2-7; 10 bases fit TRBD1. This CDR3 has 15 amino acids. V lost 7 bases, J lost 4 bases, and 10 bases stayed unmatched. Germline-derived CDR1 and CDR2 are MDHEN and SYDVKM. CDR3 in DNA: TGTGCCAGCATCTCCGGGACAGGGGAAGTGTACGAGCAGTACTTC. It yields the protein CASISGTGEVYEQYF.

There are many counts of this clone. The V and J genes are TRBV3-1 (or the pseudogene TRBV3-2) and TRBJ1-4; no firm D call. Germline V gene lookup returns CDR1 LGHDT and CDR2 YNNKEL (reference sequence). The CDR3 is 15 residues long. Trimming shortened V by 2 bases and J by 0 bases, and 7 bases separated the two germline ends. CDR3 sequence (DNA): TGTGCCAGCAGCCAAACCGGGGCAACTAATGAAAAACTGTTTTTT. Translation gives CASSQTGATNEKLFF.

This clone was observed once. The chain recombines TRBV7-9 with TRBJ1-1; D gene ambiguous. The length of the CDR3 is 13 residues. Between the trimmed V and J ends, which lost 4 bases and 4 bases, there was a span of 10 bases. The germline V gene has CDR1 SEHNR and CDR2 FQNEAQ (reference sequence). The CDR3 DNA reads as TGTGCCAGCAGCTCCAGAGGTGGCACTGAAGCTTTCTTT. Encoded protein: CASSSRGGTEAFF.

The V call is TRBV19, the J call TRBJ1-5; D may be TRBD1 (5 bases). CDR1 LNHDA and CDR2 SQIVND come from the germline V gene (reference sequence). Deletions cut 6 bases from V and 1 base from J, with 13 bases between. This CDR3 contains 15 residues. The CDR3 loop is CASSQAGGSNQPQHF. CDR3 nucleotide sequence: TGTGCCAGTAGCCAAGCGGGGGGAAGCAATCAGCCCCAGCATTTT.

The chain recombines TRBV7-3 with TRBJ2-3; TRBD2 agrees at 12 bases. CDR3 length: 15 amino acids. From germline, CDR1 is SGHTA and CDR2 FQGTGA. Germline trimming cut 5 bases from V and 5 bases from J; bases unmatched to any gene: 5. CDR3: CASSPRLAGEDTQYF. The CDR3 nucleotides are TGTGCCAGCAGCCCCCGACTAGCGGGAGAAGATACGCAGTATTTT.

V is TRBV9 and J is TRBJ2-3, with D unclear. Trimming removed 0 bases at V and 6 bases at J, with 5 bases between. Germline CDR1 SGDLS, CDR2 YYNGEE. The CDR3 contains 12 residues. In DNA, the CDR3 is TGTGCCAGCAGCGTAGGACTGGATACGCAGTATTTT. This sequence encodes CASSVGLDTQYF.

The chain links TRBV3-1 (or the pseudogene TRBV3-2) to TRBJ1-3, with D uncertain. The CDR3 has 15 residues. The germline V gene encodes CDR1 LGHDT and CDR2 YNNKEL (reference sequence). The V gene lost 1 base and the J gene lost 6 bases, with 13 bases spanning the gap. The CDR3 spells CASSQGAWAENTIYF. CDR3 in DNA: TGTGCCAGCAGCCAAGGGGCCTGGGCTGAAAACACCATATATTTT.

The chain has TRBV3-1 (or the pseudogene TRBV3-2) and TRBJ2-5; weak D call: TRBD1 (5 bases). Trimming cost V 2 bases and J 2 bases, with 12 bases left between them. This CDR3 comprises 15 residues. The germline V gene encodes CDR1 LGHDT and CDR2 YNNKEL (reference sequence). CDR3 nucleotide sequence: TGTGCCAGCAGCCAATTTACAGGCAATCAAGAGACCCAGTACTTC. Its translation is CASSQFTGNQETQYF.

This rearrangement joins TRBV7-9 to TRBJ1-1; D remains unclear. CDR1 and CDR2 from the germline V gene are SEHNR and FQNEAQ (reference sequence). This CDR3 has 12 residues. Trimming took 3 bases from V and 9 from J, leaving 11 bases between them. The CDR3 spells CASSFEGVKAFF. The CDR3 nucleotides are TGTGCCAGCAGCTTTGAGGGCGTTAAAGCTTTCTTT.

This clone was seen a single time. J is TRBJ1-5 and V is TRBV11-2, with TRBD1 matching over 8 bases. The CDR3 contains 16 residues. From germline, CDR1 is SGHAT and CDR2 FQNNGV. Trimming at V came to 5 bases and at J to 1 base, leaving 7 bases not matched to a gene. DNA of the CDR3: TGTGCCAGCAGCGCGATAGGACAGGGAAGCAATCAGCCCCAGCATTTT. Protein product: CASSAIGQGSNQPQHF.

This chain connects TRBV11-2 to TRBJ2-4, with D uncertain. The germline gives CDR1 SGHAT, CDR2 FQNNGV. Trimming left V 5 bases short and J 6 bases short, with 11 bases between. The CDR3 consists of 13 residues. The CDR3 loop reads CASSPLRTNIQYF. The CDR3 DNA follows: TGTGCCAGCAGCCCTCTACGAACAAACATTCAGTACTTC. Looking up the rest from reference TRBV11-2 and TRBJ2-4 gives the full variable domain: EAGVAQSPRYKIIEKRQSVAFWCNPISGHATLYWYQQILGQGPKLLIQFQNNGVVDDSQLPKDRFSAERLKGVDSTLKIQPAKLEDSAVYLCASSPLRTNIQYFGAGTRLSVL.

This clone was seen just once. This chain joins TRBV10-3 and TRBJ2-2; 10 bases are shared with TRBD1. V was clipped by 10 bases and J by 7 bases; unmatched bases: 9. The CDR3 loop spans 14 amino acids. Per germline, CDR1 ENHRY and CDR2 SYGVKD. The CDR3 here is CATSGTGEIGELFF. The CDR3 coding sequence is TGTGCCACCTCCGGGACAGGGGAAATCGGGGAGCTGTTTTTT.

This clone occurred a few times. The V gene is TRBV7-9, the J gene TRBJ2-7; D is possibly TRBD2 (6 bases). V was shortened by 4 bases and J by 2 bases, with 12 bases between the two germline ends. Germline V gene lookup returns CDR1 SEHNR and CDR2 FQNEAQ (reference sequence). The CDR3 has 14 residues. In DNA, the CDR3 is TGTGCCAGCAGCTCAGATTGGACTACCTACGAGCAGTACTTC. Amino acids: CASSSDWTTYEQYF.